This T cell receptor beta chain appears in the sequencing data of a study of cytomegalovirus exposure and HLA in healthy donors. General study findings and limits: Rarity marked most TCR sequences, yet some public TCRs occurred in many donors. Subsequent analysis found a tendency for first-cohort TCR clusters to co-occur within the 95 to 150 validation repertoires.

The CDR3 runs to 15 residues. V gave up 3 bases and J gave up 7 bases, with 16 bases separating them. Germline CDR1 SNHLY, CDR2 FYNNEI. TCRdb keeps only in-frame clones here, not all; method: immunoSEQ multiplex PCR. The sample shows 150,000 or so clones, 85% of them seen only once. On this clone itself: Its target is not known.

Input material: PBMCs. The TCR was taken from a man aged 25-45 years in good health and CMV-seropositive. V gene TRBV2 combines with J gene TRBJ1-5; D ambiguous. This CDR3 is CASSDLGGRYQPQHF. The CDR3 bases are TGTGCCAGCAGTGACCTGGGTGGGAGATACCAGCCCCAGCATTTT.